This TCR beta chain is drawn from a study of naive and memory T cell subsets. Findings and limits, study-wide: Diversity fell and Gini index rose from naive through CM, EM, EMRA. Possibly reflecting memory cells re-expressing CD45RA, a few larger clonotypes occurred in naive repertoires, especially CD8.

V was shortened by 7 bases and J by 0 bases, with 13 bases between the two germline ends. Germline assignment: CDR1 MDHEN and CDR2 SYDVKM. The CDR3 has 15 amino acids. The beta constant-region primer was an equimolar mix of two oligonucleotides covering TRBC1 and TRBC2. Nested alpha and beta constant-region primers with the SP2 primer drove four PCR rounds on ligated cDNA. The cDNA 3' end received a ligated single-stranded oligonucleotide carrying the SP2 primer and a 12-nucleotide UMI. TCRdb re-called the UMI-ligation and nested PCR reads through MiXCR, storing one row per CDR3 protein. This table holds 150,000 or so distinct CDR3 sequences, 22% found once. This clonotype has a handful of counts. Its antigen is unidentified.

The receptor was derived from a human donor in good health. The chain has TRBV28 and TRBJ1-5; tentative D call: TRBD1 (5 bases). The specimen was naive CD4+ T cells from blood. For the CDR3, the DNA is TGTGCCAGCAATGGGGGGGATTATAGCAATCAGCCCCAGCATTTT. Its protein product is CASNGGDYSNQPQHF.